This paragraph reports one T cell receptor beta chain. The source of the sample is a study of blood T cell repertoires in COVID-19. Whole-study context: From the United States, Italy and Spain came samples of acute and convalescent COVID-19. PBMCs, B-cell-depleted T cells, or T cells were the source of the cDNA or gDNA that made up the material.

Profiled with immunoSEQ multiplex PCR; TCRdb holds only in-frame clones, not every one. The sample holds 200,000 to 300,000 clones; approximately 88% are singletons and the top ten take over 2.5%. The CDR3 totals 14 residues. V shed 6 bases and J 4 bases; nucleotides not matched to a gene: 7. Germline loops: CDR1 SQVTM, CDR2 ANQGSEA. This study enrolled people aged roughly 18 to 100 from around 26 US geographic areas. Shortly before study entry, within 2 weeks, exposed participants had met a COVID-19 case. Sample: PBMCs or T cells enriched from blood (not recorded which). The chain carries TRBV29-1 and TRBJ1-4, with TRBD1 matching over 8 bases. This TCR was recovered from a woman aged 40 to 49 who had been exposed to COVID-19. The CDR3 here is CSVQDRDFNEKLFF. Written as DNA, the CDR3 is TGCAGCGTGCAGGACAGGGATTTTAATGAAAAACTGTTTTTT.